This T cell receptor (beta chain) was found in a study of blood T cell repertoires in COVID-19. Study details: Samples of COVID-19 (acute and convalescent) were obtained from the United States, Italy and Spain. Sample material is recorded as cDNA or gDNA derived from T cells, B-cell-depleted T cells, or PBMCs.

V gave up 1 base and J gave up 5 bases, with 17 bases separating them. The CDR3 sequence is 16 residues long. Germline assignment: CDR1 KGHSH and CDR2 LQKENI. Per the authors' pipeline: Nucleated cell number was recorded as an estimate derived from reference gene primer amplification. Sequencing used immunoSEQ multiplex PCR; TCRdb keeps in-frame clones, though not all of them. Clone size and the V and J calls come from that table; the DNA yielded D and trimming. This sample carries under 95,000 clones, roughly 86% of them seen once, and the ten largest clones take 7.4%. V usage is TRBV18 and J usage is TRBJ1-1; the D gene is possibly TRBD1 (6 bases). Sequencing used peripheral blood. This sequence was found in a human donor with acute or convalescent COVID-19. The donor label of this sample is uncertain. The CDR3 sequence: CASSPRSRQAATEAFF. The CDR3 region has the DNA TGTGCCAGCTCACCACGTTCAAGACAGGCGGCTACTGAAGCTTTCTTT.